One and the same sample provided the 26 T cell receptor beta chains below, sequenced in a study of shared clonotypes between healthy human individuals (TCRdb year 2020). Library preparation used the immunoSEQ multiplex PCR assay. TCRdb's version of the immuneACCESS table is confined to in-frame rearrangements and falls short of the full clone set. An unresolved V gene accounts for under half of the shortfall where checked; the remainder is of unknown origin. The sample table lists over 850,000 clones, 78% of them with a count of one. The top ten clones comprise 0.52% of the sample. The specimen sequenced was memory CD4+ T cells from PBMCs. The sample's cell subset or site label, in plain terms: CD45RA-negative fraction. These receptors were taken from a man between 18 and 29 years old in good health. Some clones in this sample may be carry-over from other donors' samples.

The rearrangement joins TRBV27 to TRBJ2-5; D not certain. The V gene's germline CDR1 is MNHEY and CDR2 SMNVEV (reference sequence). There are 14 residues in the CDR3. Trimming cost V 5 bases and J 3 bases, with 13 bases left between them. CDR3: CASSPYWAEETQYF. For the CDR3, the DNA is TGTGCCAGCAGTCCATACTGGGCGGAAGAGACCCAGTACTTC.

J is TRBJ2-7 and V is TRBV5-1, with 9 positions matching TRBD2. Germline assignment: CDR1 SGHRS and CDR2 YFSETQ. This CDR3 is built from 13 residues. J lost 2 bases, V lost 6 bases, and 3 bases had no gene match. The CDR3 DNA sequence: TGCGCCAGCACTAGCGGGAATACCTACGAGCAGTACTTC. Translated: CASTSGNTYEQYF.

The CDR3, as DNA: TGTGCCAGCAGCGTGGACAGGGGGGAGTATCAGCCCCAGCATTTT. Translation gives CASSVDRGEYQPQHF. The chain uses TRBV5-4 and TRBJ1-5, with TRBD1 identical over 10 bases. Germline assignment: CDR1 SGHNT and CDR2 YYREEE (reference sequence). This CDR3 has 15 amino acids. With V trimmed by 4 bases and J by 5 bases, 6 bases remained unmatched.

This clone was seen only a few times. The chain is built from TRBV5-5 and TRBJ2-7; 7 bases fit TRBD2. This CDR3 contains 14 residues. Trimming removed 0 bases from V and 3 bases from J; junction bases left unmatched: 3. From germline, CDR1 is SGHKS and CDR2 YYEKEE (reference sequence). DNA of the CDR3: TGTGCCAGCAGCTTGGGGCTAGCGGACTACGAGCAGTACTTC. This gives the protein CASSLGLADYEQYF.

The rearrangement links TRBV6-5 to TRBJ2-7; the D gene is possibly TRBD1 (5 bases). The CDR3 totals 14 residues. In germline, CDR1 is MNHEY, CDR2 SVGAGI. The ends were cut back, 6 bases at V and 0 bases at J, with 12 bases in the middle. CDR3 sequence (DNA): TGTGCCAGCAGACAGGACCGCATCTCCTACGAGCAGTACTTC. This translates into CASRQDRISYEQYF.

The chain links TRBV19 to TRBJ2-7, with D perhaps given as TRBD1 or TRBD2 (5 bases each). V was cut by 2 bases and J by 5 bases, with 7 bases left in between. The CDR3 has 12 amino acids. Germline CDR1 is LNHDA and CDR2 is SQIVND (reference sequence). The CDR3 nucleotides read TGTGCCAGTAGTATAAGGGGACACGAGCAGTACTTC. This encodes CASSIRGHEQYF. Combining the CDR3 with reference TRBV19 and TRBJ2-7 gives the whole variable domain DGGITQSPKYLFRKEGQNVTLSCEQNLNHDAMYWYRQDPGQGLRLIYYSQIVNDFQKGDIAEGYSVSREKKESFPLTVTSAQKNPTAFYLCASSIRGHEQYFGPGTRLTVT.

As concerns this clone: Within the sample, other DNA sequences also encode this same CDR3. The chain couples TRBV30 to TRBJ2-1; D is undetermined. The germline CDR1 and CDR2 sequences are GTSNPN and SVGIG (reference sequence). Deletions cut 3 bases from V and 9 bases from J, with 9 bases between. The CDR3 has 11 amino acids. The DNA for the CDR3 is TGTGCCTGGAGCCTATCCGGTGAGCAGTTCTTC. It specifies CAWSLSGEQFF.

The rearrangement joins TRBV6-1 to TRBJ1-2; possibly TRBD1 for D (6 bases). The CDR3 contains 13 residues. The germline gives CDR1 MNHNS, CDR2 SASEGT. Trimming cost V 4 bases and J 5 bases, with 11 bases left between them. The chain's CDR3 is CASSGRQGYGYTF. Written as DNA, the CDR3 is TGTGCCAGCAGTGGCCGTCAGGGGTATGGCTACACCTTC.

The rearrangement uses TRBV6-4 and TRBJ2-1; TRBD2 matches at 11 bases. Germline lookup yields CDR1 MRHNA and CDR2 SNTAGT. The ends lost 5 bases at V and 9 bases at J; junction bases unmatched: 9. CDR3 length: 15 amino acids. The CDR3 sequence: CASSQTSGSVGEQFF. The CDR3 DNA reads TGTGCCAGCAGTCAAACTAGCGGGAGCGTAGGTGAGCAGTTCTTC.

The chain has TRBV27 and TRBJ1-2; tentative D call: TRBD1 (6 bases). V shed 5 bases and J shed 3 bases, with 13 bases lying between them. Germline V lookup: CDR1 MNHEY, CDR2 SMNVEV (reference sequence). The CDR3 covers 14 residues. CDR3 coding DNA: TGTGCCAGCAGTAAAAGGGGGGTAGACTATGGCTACACCTTC. Translated, it gives CASSKRGVDYGYTF.

The V call is TRBV27, the J call TRBJ2-7, with 9 bases aligning to TRBD1. CDR1 and CDR2 (germline): MNHEY, SMNVEV (reference sequence). The CDR3 has 17 residues. Trimming removed 2 bases from V and 4 bases from J; junction bases left unmatched: 12. CDR3 sequence reads: CASSLKIPGTGRYEQYF. The DNA of the CDR3 is TGTGCCAGCAGTTTAAAGATCCCGGGGACAGGGAGGTACGAGCAGTACTTC.

The V and J genes are TRBV28 and TRBJ2-1, with 9 bases matching TRBD2. CDR1 and CDR2 from the germline V gene are MDHEN and SYDVKM. The CDR3 extends over 14 amino acids. V dropped 10 bases and J dropped 0; count of bases not matched to a gene: 4. The CDR3 region is CATSGMSSYNEQFF. CDR3 coding DNA: TGTGCCACTAGCGGGATGAGCTCCTACAATGAGCAGTTCTTC.

V and J are TRBV4-2 and TRBJ2-2; D not certain. Germline CDR1 LGHNA, CDR2 YNFKEQ. V was trimmed by 7 bases and J by 5 bases, leaving 5 bases between them. This CDR3 region has 11 residues. The DNA for the CDR3 is TGTGCCAGCACGAGGACCGGGGAGCTGTTTTTT. Its protein is CASTRTGELFF.

The DNA of the CDR3 is TGTGCCAGCAGCAAGGGAGGGAACAGGGGGAATCAGCCCCAGCATTTT. This gives the protein CASSKGGNRGNQPQHF. The chain joins TRBV21-1 to TRBJ1-5; TRBD1, the D gene given by the table, was not confirmed from the DNA. TRBV21-1 is flagged as a pseudogene. This CDR3 is 16 amino acids long.

The chain is built from TRBV7-8 and TRBJ2-2; D is undetermined. Deletions cut 5 bases from V and 1 base from J, with 14 bases between. This CDR3 contains 16 residues. Germline V lookup: CDR1 SGHVS, CDR2 FQNEAQ. The CDR3 here is CASSLRRTKNTGELFF. CDR3 nucleotide sequence: TGTGCCAGCAGCCTCCGCAGGACCAAGAACACCGGGGAGCTGTTTTTT.

The J gene is TRBJ2-5, the V gene TRBV29-1, with no clear D. Germline CDR1 SQVTM, CDR2 ANQGSEA. V was trimmed by 3 bases and J by 1 base, leaving 9 bases between them. This CDR3 is built from 13 residues. The CDR3 DNA is TGCAGCGTTGATTTTTACTTCCAAGAGACCCAGTACTTC. It specifies CSVDFYFQETQYF.

The J gene is TRBJ2-3, the V gene TRBV5-4, with D perhaps TRBD2 (5 bases). CDR1 is SGHNT and CDR2 is YYREEE in the germline V gene (reference sequence). This CDR3 spans 13 amino acids. Trimming took off 10 bases at V and 13 bases at J, with 25 bases between the two ends. The CDR3 bases are TGTGCCGGAGGTGAGCTACCTCGGGCAACGGAGTATTTT. This encodes CAGGELPRATEYF. The entire variable domain, with the rest obtained from reference TRBV5-4 and TRBJ2-3, is as follows: ETGVTQSPTHLIKTRGQQVTLRCSSQSGHNTVSWYQQALGQGPQFIFQYYREEENGRGNFPPRFSGLQFPNYSSELNVNALELDDSALYLCAGGELPRATEYFGPGTRLTVL.

The chain is built from TRBV30 and TRBJ2-5; possible D gene TRBD1, 5 bases. V was clipped by 0 bases and J by 8 bases, with 13 bases between them. Germline CDR1 reads GTSNPN; CDR2 reads SVGIG (reference sequence). The CDR3 runs 13 residues. The CDR3 sequence: CAWSVGADITQYF. The CDR3 region has the DNA TGTGCCTGGAGTGTAGGGGCGGACATAACCCAGTACTTC. The entire variable domain, with the rest obtained from reference TRBV30 and TRBJ2-5, is as follows: SQTIHQWPATLVQPVGSPLSLECTVEGTSNPNLYWYRQAAGRGLQLLFYSVGIGQISSEVPQNLSASRPQDRQFILSSKKLLLSDSGFYLCAWSVGADITQYFGPGTRLLVL.

The chain recombines TRBV5-4 with TRBJ1-3; 9 bases are a match to TRBD1. V was clipped by 4 bases and J by 2 bases; unmatched bases: 4. The CDR3 consists of 15 residues. Per the germline V gene, CDR1 is SGHNT and CDR2 is YYREEE (reference sequence). The CDR3 DNA sequence: TGTGCCAGCAGCCCCGGGACAGGGACTGGAAACACCATATATTTT. Encoded protein: CASSPGTGTGNTIYF.

The rearrangement uses TRBV2 and TRBJ1-4; D call uncertain. Germline V gene data show CDR1 as SNHLY and CDR2 as FYNNEI. The CDR3 runs to 10 residues. Trimming shortened V by 3 bases and J by 13 bases, and 6 bases separated the two germline ends. In DNA, the CDR3 is TGTGCCAGCAGTGATGCGGGACTGTTTTTT. Translated: CASSDAGLFF.

V is TRBV29-1 and J is TRBJ2-7, with 9 bases that match TRBD2. CDR3 length equals 13 residues. CDR1 is SQVTM and CDR2 is ANQGSEA in the germline V gene. V lost 4 bases and J lost 4; bases outside the gene matches: 5. Here the CDR3 reads CSVVPLAGYEQYF. CDR3 DNA: TGCAGCGTTGTACCGCTAGCGGGATACGAGCAGTACTTC.

The V and J genes are TRBV28 and TRBJ1-1; 7 nucleotides match TRBD1. The CDR3 is 15 residues long. CDR1 and CDR2 from the germline V gene are MDHEN and SYDVKM. Losses at the gene ends were 6 bases for V and 1 base for J; bases not matched to a gene: 8. CDR3 sequence reads: CASRPPGQRNTEAFF. CDR3 in DNA: TGTGCCAGCAGGCCTCCGGGACAGAGGAACACTGAAGCTTTCTTT. Filled out from reference TRBV28 and TRBJ1-1, the complete variable domain reads DVKVTQSSRYLVKRTGEKVFLECVQDMDHENMFWYRQDPGLGLRLIYFSYDVKMKEKGDIPEGYSVSREKKERFSLILESASTNQTSMYLCASRPPGQRNTEAFFGQGTRLTVV.

This clone has just one count. This rearrangement joins TRBV9 to TRBJ1-2; 8 bases are shared with TRBD1. CDR3 length equals 14 residues. CDR1 and CDR2 (germline): SGDLS, YYNGEE. J lost 6 bases, V lost 5 bases, and 9 bases had no gene match. The CDR3 loop reads CASRHTGGTNGYTF. The CDR3 DNA reads TGTGCCAGCAGACATACAGGGGGAACTAATGGCTACACCTTC.

The chain has TRBV5-8 and TRBJ1-1, with a tentative D call TRBD1 (5 bases). The germline CDR1 and CDR2 sequences are SGHTS and YDEGEE. The CDR3 length is 13 residues. The ends were cut back, 0 bases at V and 5 bases at J, with 8 bases in the middle. The DNA of the CDR3 is TGTGCCAGCAGCTTGGGTAGGGGAACTGAAGCTTTCTTT. Translation gives CASSLGRGTEAFF.

A few counts support this clone. This chain uses TRBV6-1 with TRBJ2-7, with 7 bases matching TRBD1. The CDR3 spans 15 residues. CDR1 and CDR2 from the germline V gene are MNHNS and SASEGT. The junction had 8 bases not matched to a gene; V was cut back by 6 bases and J by 0 bases. The CDR3 reads CASRDTGAGSYEQYF. The CDR3 coding sequence is TGTGCCAGCAGGGATACAGGGGCAGGCTCCTACGAGCAGTACTTC.

With regard to this clone: The junction and the germline gene differ at one end; a read error may be behind it. The chain recombines TRBV5-6 with TRBJ2-7, with TRBD1 as a possible D gene (5 bases). CDR3 length: 13 amino acids. Germline CDR1 reads SGHDT; CDR2 reads YYEEEE. The CDR3 sequence is CASSHQGSHEQYF. For the CDR3, the DNA is TGTGCCAGCAGCCATCAGGGCTCCCACGAGCAGTACTTC.